The next 10 T cell receptor beta chains were all read from a single sample in a study of blood T cell repertoires in COVID-19. Method: immunoSEQ multiplex PCR; TCRdb's copy keeps in-frame clones and lacks some. The sample has 130,000 to 150,000 clones; just under 80% are singletons. The sequenced material came from peripheral blood. The receptors shown here come from a woman aged 55-69 years with acute or convalescent COVID-19.

The gene calls are TRBV28 and TRBJ1-2, with D maybe TRBD1 (5 bases). V was cut by 7 bases and J by 3 bases, with 15 bases left in between. This CDR3 is built from 14 residues. Germline V gives CDR1 MDHEN, CDR2 SYDVKM. The CDR3 coding sequence is TGTGCCAGCACCCGGGGGGGGTTGGACTATGGCTACACCTTC. It specifies CASTRGGLDYGYTF.

The chain recombines TRBV9 with TRBJ2-1; 10 nucleotides line up with TRBD2. The junction had 3 bases not matched to a gene; V was cut back by 3 bases and J by 3 bases. Germline CDR1 is SGDLS and CDR2 is YYNGEE. The CDR3 extends over 15 amino acids. CDR3 sequence (DNA): TGTGCCAGCAGCGCGGGACTAGCGAGCTACAATGAGCAGTTCTTC. This gives the protein CASSAGLASYNEQFF.

The chain uses TRBV18 and TRBJ1-5; D perhaps matches TRBD1 (6 bases). Trimming took 5 bases from V and 4 from J, leaving 9 bases between them. This CDR3 region has 13 residues. CDR1 is KGHSH, CDR2 LQKENI, per germline. Here the CDR3 DNA reads TGTGCCAGCTCAACAGGGTTAAATCAGCCCCAGCATTTT. As protein: CASSTGLNQPQHF.

This chain links TRBV10-1 with TRBJ2-2; TRBD1 might be the D (6 bases). Per the germline V gene, CDR1 is WNHNN and CDR2 is SYGVQD (reference sequence). V lost 6 bases and J 4 bases, leaving 12 bases between the germline ends. This CDR3 contains 14 residues. The CDR3 sequence: CASRAGDITGELFF. In nucleotides, the CDR3 is TGCGCCAGCAGGGCCGGGGACATCACCGGGGAGCTGTTTTTT.

The J gene is TRBJ1-6, the V gene TRBV28; D is uncertain. The germline gives CDR1 MDHEN, CDR2 SYDVKM. Trimming removed 7 bases from V and 7 bases from J, with 8 bases in between. The CDR3 has 12 amino acids. DNA for the CDR3: TGTGCCAGCATCTCTCAGAATTCACCCCTCCACTTT. It encodes CASISQNSPLHF. Full variable domain (missing parts from reference TRBV28 and TRBJ1-6): DVKVTQSSRYLVKRTGEKVFLECVQDMDHENMFWYRQDPGLGLRLIYFSYDVKMKEKGDIPEGYSVSREKKERFSLILESASTNQTSMYLCASISQNSPLHFGNGTRLTVT.

This clone occurred once. This sequence joins TRBV19 and TRBJ2-2, with D tentatively TRBD2 (5 bases). Germline CDR1 reads LNHDA; CDR2 reads SQIVND (reference sequence). The CDR3 contains 13 residues. The ends were cut back, 10 bases at V and 7 bases at J, with 16 bases in the middle. The CDR3 DNA follows: TGTGCCACCACCGTCCTTCGGGGCGGGGAGCTGTTTTTT. Residues: CATTVLRGGELFF.

The chain recombines TRBV11-2 with TRBJ1-5; 9 positions match TRBD1. Germline V gives CDR1 SGHAT, CDR2 FQNNGV. This CDR3 is built from 14 residues. V shed 4 bases, J shed 5 bases, and the junction held 3 bases outside the gene matches. The CDR3 loop reads CASSSQGAHQPQHF. For the CDR3, the DNA is TGTGCCAGCAGCTCACAGGGGGCCCATCAGCCCCAGCATTTT.

V gene TRBV11-2 combines with J gene TRBJ1-1; D gene ambiguous. CDR1 and CDR2 (germline): SGHAT, FQNNGV. The CDR3 is made up of 15 amino acids. V was clipped by 5 bases and J by 2 bases, with 15 bases between them. For the CDR3, the DNA is TGTGCCAGCAGCGGATGGGAGAATTATAACACTGAAGCTTTCTTT. This translates into CASSGWENYNTEAFF.

The rearrangement uses TRBV3-1 (or the pseudogene TRBV3-2) and TRBJ2-3; tentative D call: TRBD2 (7 bases). CDR3 length: 17 amino acids. The V end was cut by 2 bases, the J end by 1 base, with 16 bases between. CDR1 is LGHDT and CDR2 is YNNKEL in the germline V gene (reference sequence). The CDR3 loop reads CASSQIGGRARTDTQYF. The CDR3 nucleotides are TGTGCCAGCAGCCAAATAGGGGGGAGGGCCCGCACAGATACGCAGTATTTT.

This clone appeared a single time. This rearrangement joins TRBV6-1 to TRBJ2-3; 12 bases match TRBD2. Per the germline V gene, CDR1 is MNHNS and CDR2 is SASEGT. J was trimmed by 4 bases and V by 1 base; bases with no gene match: 6. This CDR3 has 17 residues. The CDR3 reads CASSEEGLAGWSDTQYF. The CDR3 DNA is TGTGCCAGCAGTGAAGAGGGACTAGCGGGTTGGTCAGATACGCAGTATTTT.